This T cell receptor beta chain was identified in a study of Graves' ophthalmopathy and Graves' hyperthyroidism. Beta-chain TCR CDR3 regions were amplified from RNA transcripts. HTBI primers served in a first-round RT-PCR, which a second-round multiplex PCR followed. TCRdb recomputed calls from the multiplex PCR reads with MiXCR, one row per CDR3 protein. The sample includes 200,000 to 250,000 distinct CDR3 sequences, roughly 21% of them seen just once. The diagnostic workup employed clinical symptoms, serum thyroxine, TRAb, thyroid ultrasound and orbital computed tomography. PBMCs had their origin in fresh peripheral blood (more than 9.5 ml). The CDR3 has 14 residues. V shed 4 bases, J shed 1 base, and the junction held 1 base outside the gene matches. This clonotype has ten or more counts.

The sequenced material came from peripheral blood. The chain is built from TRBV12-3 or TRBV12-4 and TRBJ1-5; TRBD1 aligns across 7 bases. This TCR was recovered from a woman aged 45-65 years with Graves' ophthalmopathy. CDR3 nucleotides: TGTGCCAGCAGTTCGACAGGGAGCAATCAGCCCCAGCATTTT. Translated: CASSSTGSNQPQHF.